The entry that follows covers one TCR beta chain sequence. This entry comes from a study of sequential checkpoint blockade in melanoma. Study summary: First-line arms were nivolumab then ipilimumab, or the reverse, randomized 1:1.

Noted treatment: randomized to nivolumab then ipilimumab (arm A) or the reverse (arm B). This CDR3 spans 13 amino acids. Germline lookup yields CDR1 MNHEY and CDR2 SVGAGI. The V end was cut by 2 bases, the J end by 6 bases, with 10 bases between. Clones were sequenced by immunoSEQ multiplex PCR, and TCRdb holds only the in-frame ones, with some missing. Among tens of thousands of clones, 70% to 90% were seen once, and the ten largest hold 13% to 15%. This TCR was recovered from a human donor with melanoma. The chain combines TRBV6-5 with TRBJ1-1, with a tentative D call TRBD1 (5 bases). Here the sequenced sample was CD8+ T cells sorted from blood (inferred from file names), taken from a patient given nivolumab and ipilimumab in sequence. CDR3: CASSYGQGAEAFF. CDR3 nucleotide sequence: TGTGCCAGCAGTTACGGGCAGGGTGCTGAAGCTTTCTTT.